This TCR beta chain was documented in a study of blood T cells in healthy people across ages. Study-wide findings and caveats: Greater diversity and more naive CD4+ cells were seen in long-lived donors than in aged donors. With donor CMV status unknown, expanded clonotype changes were possibly confounded. Researchers judged that diversity estimates from one million T cells fell short of true values. Strongly correlated with naive T cell percentage was TCR beta diversity.

As to this clonotype: Its antigen is currently unknown.

A second roughly 6 to 12 cycle PCR used barcoded and J-beta primers. TCRdb reprocessed the 5' RACE reads with MiXCR, giving one entry per CDR3 protein. The table includes hundreds of thousands of distinct CDR3 sequences, approximately 50% detected once. The germline gives CDR1 SGHTS, CDR2 YDEGEE. V lost 0 bases to trimming and J lost 0 bases, with 6 bases between them. The CDR3 has 14 amino acids. Sequenced material: blood. The V call is TRBV5-8, the J call TRBJ2-5; D is uncertain. This sequence originates from an older woman in good health. Written as DNA, the CDR3 is TGTGCCAGCAGCTTGGAAACGTACCAAGAGACCCAGTACTTC. This sequence encodes CASSLETYQETQYF.